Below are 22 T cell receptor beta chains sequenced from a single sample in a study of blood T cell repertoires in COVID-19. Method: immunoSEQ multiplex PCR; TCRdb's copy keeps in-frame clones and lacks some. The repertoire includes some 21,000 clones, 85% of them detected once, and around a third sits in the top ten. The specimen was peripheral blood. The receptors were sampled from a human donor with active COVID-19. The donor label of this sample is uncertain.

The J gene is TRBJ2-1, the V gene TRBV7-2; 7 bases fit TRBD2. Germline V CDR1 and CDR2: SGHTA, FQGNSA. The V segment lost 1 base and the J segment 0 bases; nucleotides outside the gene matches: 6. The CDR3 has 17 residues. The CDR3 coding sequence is TGTGCCAGCAGCTTAGAGGGCGGGAGAAGCTCCTACAATGAGCAGTTCTTC. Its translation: CASSLEGGRSSYNEQFF.

CDR3 in amino acids: CASSFSVGGRQPQHF. CDR3 bases: TGTGCCAGCAGTTTCAGCGTAGGGGGTAGGCAGCCCCAGCATTTT. The chain carries TRBV28 and TRBJ1-5; D is perhaps TRBD1 (6 bases). This CDR3 is 15 amino acids long. Germline V gene sequence: CDR1 MDHEN, CDR2 SYDVKM. Trimming cost V 3 bases and J 7 bases, with 16 bases left between them.

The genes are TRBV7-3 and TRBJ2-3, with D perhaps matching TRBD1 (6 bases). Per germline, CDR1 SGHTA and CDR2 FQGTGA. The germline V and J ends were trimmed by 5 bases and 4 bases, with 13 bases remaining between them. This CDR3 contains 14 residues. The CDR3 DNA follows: TGTGCCAGCAGCCTGAGGGGGAGCGCAGATACGCAGTATTTT. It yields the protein CASSLRGSADTQYF.

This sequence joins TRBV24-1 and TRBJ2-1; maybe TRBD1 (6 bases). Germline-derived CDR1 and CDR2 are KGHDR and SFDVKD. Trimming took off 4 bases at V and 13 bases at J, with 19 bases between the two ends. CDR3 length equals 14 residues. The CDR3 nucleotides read TGTGCCACCAGTGAGAGTGGGCCCGACAGGAGACAGTTCTTC. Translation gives CATSESGPDRRQFF.

Here the CDR3 reads CASSPGTSNTGELFF. The CDR3 DNA reads as TGCGCCAGCAGCCCTGGGACTAGCAACACCGGGGAGCTGTTTTTT. The genes are TRBV5-1 and TRBJ2-2; 9 bases are shared with TRBD2. With V trimmed by 4 bases and J by 2 bases, 3 bases remained unmatched. CDR3 size: 15 residues. CDR1 and CDR2 from the germline V gene are SGHRS and YFSETQ.

This chain's CDR3 is CASSSKERYNEQFF. DNA for the CDR3: TGTGCCAGCAGTTCCAAAGAGAGGTACAATGAGCAGTTCTTC. The chain uses TRBV7-6 and TRBJ2-1; D is unresolved. The germline V gene encodes CDR1 SGHVS and CDR2 FNYEAQ. The CDR3 spans 14 residues. V shed 6 bases and J shed 4 bases, with 13 bases lying between them.

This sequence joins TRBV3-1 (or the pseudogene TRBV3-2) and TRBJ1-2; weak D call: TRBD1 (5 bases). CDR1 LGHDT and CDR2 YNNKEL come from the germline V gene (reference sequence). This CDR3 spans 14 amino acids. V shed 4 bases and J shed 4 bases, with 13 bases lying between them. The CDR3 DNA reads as TGTGCCAGCAGCCCGGACACAGGACGCTATGGCTACACCTTC. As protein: CASSPDTGRYGYTF.

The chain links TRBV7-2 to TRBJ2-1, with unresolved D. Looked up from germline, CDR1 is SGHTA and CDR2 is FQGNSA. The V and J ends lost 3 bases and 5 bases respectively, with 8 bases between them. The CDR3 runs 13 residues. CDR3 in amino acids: CASSFYIDNEQFF. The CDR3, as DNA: TGTGCCAGCAGCTTTTATATCGACAATGAGCAGTTCTTC. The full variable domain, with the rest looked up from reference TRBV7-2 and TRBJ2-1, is GAGVSQSPSNKVTEKGKDVELRCDPISGHTALYWYRQSLGQGLEFLIYFQGNSAPDKSGLPSDRFSAERTGGSVSTLTIQRTQQEDSAVYLCASSFYIDNEQFFGPGTRLTVL.

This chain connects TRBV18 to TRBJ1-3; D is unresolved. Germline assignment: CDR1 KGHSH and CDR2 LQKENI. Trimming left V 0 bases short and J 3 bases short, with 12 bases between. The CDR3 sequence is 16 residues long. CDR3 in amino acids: CASSPPEGFFGNTIYF. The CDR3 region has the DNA TGTGCCAGCTCACCACCGGAGGGTTTCTTTGGAAACACCATATATTTT.

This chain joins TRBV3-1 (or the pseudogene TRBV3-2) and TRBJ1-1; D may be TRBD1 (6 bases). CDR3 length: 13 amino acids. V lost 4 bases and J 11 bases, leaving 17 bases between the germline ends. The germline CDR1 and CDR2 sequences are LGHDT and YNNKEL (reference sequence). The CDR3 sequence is CASSPSLGQRAFF. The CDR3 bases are TGTGCCAGCAGCCCCTCGCTAGGACAGAGGGCTTTCTTT.

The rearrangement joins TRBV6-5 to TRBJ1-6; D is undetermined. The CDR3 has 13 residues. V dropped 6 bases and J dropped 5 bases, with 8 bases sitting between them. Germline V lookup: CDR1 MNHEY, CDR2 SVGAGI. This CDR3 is CASSPRNNSPLHF. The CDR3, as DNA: TGTGCCAGCAGCCCCCGTAATAATTCACCCCTCCACTTT.

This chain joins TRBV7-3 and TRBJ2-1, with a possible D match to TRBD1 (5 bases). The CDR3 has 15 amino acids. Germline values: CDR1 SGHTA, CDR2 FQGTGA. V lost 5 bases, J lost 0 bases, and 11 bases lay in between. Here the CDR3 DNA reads TGTGCCAGCAGCGAAGGGGTGGCCTCCTACAATGAGCAGTTCTTC. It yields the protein CASSEGVASYNEQFF.

The CDR3 DNA follows: TGTGCCAGCAGCTTTAGCGGGGGGTTGAGAGAGACCCAGTACTTC. Its protein is CASSFSGGLRETQYF. V is TRBV7-2 and J is TRBJ2-5; 10 positions agree with TRBD2. CDR3 length equals 15 residues. Germline assignment: CDR1 SGHTA and CDR2 FQGNSA. The trim removed 3 bases at V and 4 bases at J, leaving 5 bases unmatched.

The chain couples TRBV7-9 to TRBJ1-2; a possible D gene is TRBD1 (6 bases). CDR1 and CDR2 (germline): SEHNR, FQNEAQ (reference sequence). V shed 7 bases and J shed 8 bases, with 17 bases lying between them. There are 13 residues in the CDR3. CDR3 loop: CASKEQGSEGYTF. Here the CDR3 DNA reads TGTGCCAGCAAAGAACAGGGATCGGAAGGCTACACCTTC.

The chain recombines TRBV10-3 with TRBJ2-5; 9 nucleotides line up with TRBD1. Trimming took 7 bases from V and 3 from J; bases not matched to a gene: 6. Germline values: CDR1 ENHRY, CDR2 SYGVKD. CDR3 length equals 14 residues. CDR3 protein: CAIKEGTGKETQYF. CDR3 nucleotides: TGTGCCATCAAGGAAGGGACAGGGAAAGAGACCCAGTACTTC.

The CDR3, as DNA: TGCGCCAGCAGCCAAGAAGCGGGGGGATCCGGGGAGCTGTTTTTT. Translating gives CASSQEAGGSGELFF. J is TRBJ2-2 and V is TRBV4-1; 9 positions agree with TRBD2. After removal of 0 bases from V and 6 bases from J, the junction contained 2 bases not matched to a gene. Germline assignment: CDR1 MGHRA and CDR2 YSYEKL. The CDR3 is 15 amino acids.

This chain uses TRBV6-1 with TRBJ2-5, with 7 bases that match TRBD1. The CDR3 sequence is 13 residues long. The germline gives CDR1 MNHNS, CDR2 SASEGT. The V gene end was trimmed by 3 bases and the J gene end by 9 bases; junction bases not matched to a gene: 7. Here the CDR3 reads CASSETGTGAQYF. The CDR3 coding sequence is TGTGCCAGCAGTGAGACAGGGACCGGGGCCCAGTACTTC.

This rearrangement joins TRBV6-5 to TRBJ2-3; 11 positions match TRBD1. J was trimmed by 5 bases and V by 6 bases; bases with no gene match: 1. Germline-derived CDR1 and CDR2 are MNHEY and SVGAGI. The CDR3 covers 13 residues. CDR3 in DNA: TGTGCCAGCAGGGACAGGGGGCAAGATACGCAGTATTTT. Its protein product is CASRDRGQDTQYF.

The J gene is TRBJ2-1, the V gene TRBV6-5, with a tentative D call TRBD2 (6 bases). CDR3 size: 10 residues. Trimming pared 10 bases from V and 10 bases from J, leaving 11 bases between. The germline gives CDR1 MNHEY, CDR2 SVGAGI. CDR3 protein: CATGGGEQFF. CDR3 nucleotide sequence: TGTGCCACCGGGGGTGGGGAGCAGTTCTTC.

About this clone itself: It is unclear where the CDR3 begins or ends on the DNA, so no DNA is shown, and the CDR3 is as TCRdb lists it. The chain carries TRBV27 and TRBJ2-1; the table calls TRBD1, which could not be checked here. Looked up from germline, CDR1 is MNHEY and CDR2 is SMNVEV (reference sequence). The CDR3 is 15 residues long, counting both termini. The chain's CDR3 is CVPANMEDRAHEQFF.

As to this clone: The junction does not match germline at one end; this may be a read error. The CDR3 loop is CASSHDLAGTATPNSEAFF. CDR3 in DNA: TGCGCCAGCAGCCATGATCTTGCCGGGACAGCAACTCCGAACAGTGAAGCTTTCTTT. V usage is TRBV4-1 and J usage is TRBJ1-1, with 7 bases identical to TRBD1. In germline, CDR1 is MGHRA, CDR2 YSYEKL. The CDR3 length is 19 residues.

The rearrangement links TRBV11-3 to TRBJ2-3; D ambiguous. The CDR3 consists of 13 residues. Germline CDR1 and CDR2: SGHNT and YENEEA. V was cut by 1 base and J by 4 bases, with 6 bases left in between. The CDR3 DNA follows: TGTGCCAGCAGCTTAGTTGGCCCAGATACGCAGTATTTT. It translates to CASSLVGPDTQYF.